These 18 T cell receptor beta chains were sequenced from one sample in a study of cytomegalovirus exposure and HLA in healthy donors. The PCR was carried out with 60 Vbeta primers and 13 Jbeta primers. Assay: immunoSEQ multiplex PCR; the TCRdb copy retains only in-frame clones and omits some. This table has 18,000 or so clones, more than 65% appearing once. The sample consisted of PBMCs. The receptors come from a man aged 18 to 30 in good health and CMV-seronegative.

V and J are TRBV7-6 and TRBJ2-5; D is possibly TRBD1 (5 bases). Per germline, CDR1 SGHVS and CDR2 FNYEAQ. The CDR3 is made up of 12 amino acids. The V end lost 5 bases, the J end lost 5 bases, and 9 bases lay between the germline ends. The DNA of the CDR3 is TGTGCCAGCAGCCCAGGGCCCGAGACCCAGTACTTC. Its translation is CASSPGPETQYF.

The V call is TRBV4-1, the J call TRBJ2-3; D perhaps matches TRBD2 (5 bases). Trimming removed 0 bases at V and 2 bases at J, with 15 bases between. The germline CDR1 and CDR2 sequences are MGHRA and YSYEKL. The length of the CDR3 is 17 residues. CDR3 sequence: CASSQEAGDYPTDTQYF. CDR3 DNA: TGCGCCAGCAGCCAAGAGGCGGGCGACTATCCCACAGATACGCAGTATTTT.

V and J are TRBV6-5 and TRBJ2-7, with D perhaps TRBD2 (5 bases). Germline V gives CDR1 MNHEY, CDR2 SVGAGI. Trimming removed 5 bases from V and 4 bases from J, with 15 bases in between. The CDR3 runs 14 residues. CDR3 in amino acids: CASSVAPGIYEQYF. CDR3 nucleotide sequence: TGTGCCAGCAGTGTAGCGCCCGGTATTTACGAGCAGTACTTC.

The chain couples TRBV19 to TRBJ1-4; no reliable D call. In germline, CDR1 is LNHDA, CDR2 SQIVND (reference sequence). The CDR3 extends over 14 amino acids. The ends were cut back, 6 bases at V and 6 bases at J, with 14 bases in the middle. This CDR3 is CASRTWESDEKLFF. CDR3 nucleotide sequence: TGTGCCAGTAGGACCTGGGAGTCAGATGAAAAACTGTTTTTT.

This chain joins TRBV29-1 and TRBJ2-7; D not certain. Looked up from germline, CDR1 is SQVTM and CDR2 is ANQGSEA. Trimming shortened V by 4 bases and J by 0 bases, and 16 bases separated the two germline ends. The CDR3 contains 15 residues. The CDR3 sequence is CSVVPPAGTSYEQYF. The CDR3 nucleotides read TGCAGCGTTGTACCCCCCGCAGGTACCTCCTACGAGCAGTACTTC.

CDR3 coding DNA: TGTGCCTGGCGCGCCCTCGACAGGCTCTCAGGAAACACCATATATTTT. It specifies CAWRALDRLSGNTIYF. V is TRBV30 and J is TRBJ1-3; TRBD1 is a possible D gene (6 bases). V lost 5 bases, J lost 4 bases, and 21 bases lay in between. This CDR3 is 16 amino acids long. Germline loops: CDR1 GTSNPN, CDR2 SVGIG (reference sequence). The whole variable domain, remainder taken from reference TRBV30 and TRBJ1-3, is SQTIHQWPATLVQPVGSPLSLECTVEGTSNPNLYWYRQAAGRGLQLLFYSVGIGQISSEVPQNLSASRPQDRQFILSSKKLLLSDSGFYLCAWRALDRLSGNTIYFGEGSWLTVV.

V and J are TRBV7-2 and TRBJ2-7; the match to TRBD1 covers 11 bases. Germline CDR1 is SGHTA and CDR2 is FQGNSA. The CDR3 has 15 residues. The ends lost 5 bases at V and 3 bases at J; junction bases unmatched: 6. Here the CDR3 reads CASSLGQGALYEQYF. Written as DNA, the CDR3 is TGTGCCAGCAGCCTCGGACAGGGGGCCCTCTACGAGCAGTACTTC.

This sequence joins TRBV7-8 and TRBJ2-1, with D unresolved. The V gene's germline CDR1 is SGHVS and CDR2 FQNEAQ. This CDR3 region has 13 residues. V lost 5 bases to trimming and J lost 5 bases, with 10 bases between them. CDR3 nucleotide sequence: TGTGCCAGCAGCCGAGGATTGAACAATGAGCAGTTCTTC. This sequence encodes CASSRGLNNEQFF.

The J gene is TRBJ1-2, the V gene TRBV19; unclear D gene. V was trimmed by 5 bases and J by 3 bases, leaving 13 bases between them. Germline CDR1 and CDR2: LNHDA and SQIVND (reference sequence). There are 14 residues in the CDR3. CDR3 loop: CASSDWEEDYGYTF. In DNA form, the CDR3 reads TGTGCCAGTAGTGATTGGGAGGAGGACTATGGCTACACCTTC. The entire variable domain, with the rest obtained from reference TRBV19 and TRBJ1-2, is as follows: DGGITQSPKYLFRKEGQNVTLSCEQNLNHDAMYWYRQDPGQGLRLIYYSQIVNDFQKGDIAEGYSVSREKKESFPLTVTSAQKNPTAFYLCASSDWEEDYGYTFGSGTRLTVV.

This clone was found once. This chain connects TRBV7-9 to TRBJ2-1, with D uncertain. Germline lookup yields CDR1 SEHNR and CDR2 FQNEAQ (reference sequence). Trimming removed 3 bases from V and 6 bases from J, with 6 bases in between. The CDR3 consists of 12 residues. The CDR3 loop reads CASSFLVNEQFF. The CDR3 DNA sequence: TGTGCCAGCAGCTTCCTTGTCAATGAGCAGTTCTTC.

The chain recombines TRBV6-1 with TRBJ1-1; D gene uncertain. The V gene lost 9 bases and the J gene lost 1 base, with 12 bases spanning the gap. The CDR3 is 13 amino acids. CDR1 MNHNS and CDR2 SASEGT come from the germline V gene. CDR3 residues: CASFLAGNTEAFF. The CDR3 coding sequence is TGTGCCAGTTTTTTAGCCGGGAACACTGAAGCTTTCTTT.

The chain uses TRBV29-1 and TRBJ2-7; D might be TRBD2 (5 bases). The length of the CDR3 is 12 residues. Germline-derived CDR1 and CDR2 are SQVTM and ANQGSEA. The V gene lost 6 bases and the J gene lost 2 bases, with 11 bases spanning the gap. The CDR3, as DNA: TGCAGCGTCCAACTAGACCCCTACGAGCAGTACTTC. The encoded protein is CSVQLDPYEQYF.

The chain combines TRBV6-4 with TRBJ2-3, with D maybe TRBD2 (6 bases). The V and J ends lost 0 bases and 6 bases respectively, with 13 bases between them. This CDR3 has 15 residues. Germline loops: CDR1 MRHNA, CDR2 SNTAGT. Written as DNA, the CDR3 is TGTGCCAGCAGTGACTCGGCGGGATCGGCGGATACGCAGTATTTT. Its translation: CASSDSAGSADTQYF.

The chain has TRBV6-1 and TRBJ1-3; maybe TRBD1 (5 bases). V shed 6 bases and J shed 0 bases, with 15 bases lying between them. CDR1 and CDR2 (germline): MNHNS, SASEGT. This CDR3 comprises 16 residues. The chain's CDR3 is CASSEPSGHSGNTIYF. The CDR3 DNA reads TGTGCCAGCAGCGAACCATCCGGACACTCTGGAAACACCATATATTTT.

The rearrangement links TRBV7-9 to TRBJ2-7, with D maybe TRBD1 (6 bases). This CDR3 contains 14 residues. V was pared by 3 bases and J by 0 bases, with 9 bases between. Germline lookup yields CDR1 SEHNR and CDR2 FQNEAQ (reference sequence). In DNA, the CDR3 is TGTGCCAGCAGCTTTGACAGGTACTCCTACGAGCAGTACTTC. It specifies CASSFDRYSYEQYF.

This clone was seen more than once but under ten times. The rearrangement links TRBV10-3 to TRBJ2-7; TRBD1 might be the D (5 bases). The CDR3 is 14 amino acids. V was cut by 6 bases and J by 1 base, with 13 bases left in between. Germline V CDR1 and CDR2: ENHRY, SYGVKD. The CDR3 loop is CAISQGDGSYEQYF. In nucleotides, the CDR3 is TGTGCCATCAGCCAGGGTGACGGTTCCTACGAGCAGTACTTC.

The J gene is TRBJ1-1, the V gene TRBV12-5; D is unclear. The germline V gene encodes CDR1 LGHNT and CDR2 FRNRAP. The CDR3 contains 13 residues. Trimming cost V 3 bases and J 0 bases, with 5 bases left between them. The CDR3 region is CASGLQMNTEAFF. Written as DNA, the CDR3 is TGTGCTAGTGGTTTACAAATGAACACTGAAGCTTTCTTT.

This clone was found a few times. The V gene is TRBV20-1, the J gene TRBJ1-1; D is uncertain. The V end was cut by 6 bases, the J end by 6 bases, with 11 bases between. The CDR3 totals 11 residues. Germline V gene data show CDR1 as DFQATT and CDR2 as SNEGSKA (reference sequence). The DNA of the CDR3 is TGCAGTGCGGCGGGAAGCGCTGAAGCTTTCTTT. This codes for CSAAGSAEAFF.